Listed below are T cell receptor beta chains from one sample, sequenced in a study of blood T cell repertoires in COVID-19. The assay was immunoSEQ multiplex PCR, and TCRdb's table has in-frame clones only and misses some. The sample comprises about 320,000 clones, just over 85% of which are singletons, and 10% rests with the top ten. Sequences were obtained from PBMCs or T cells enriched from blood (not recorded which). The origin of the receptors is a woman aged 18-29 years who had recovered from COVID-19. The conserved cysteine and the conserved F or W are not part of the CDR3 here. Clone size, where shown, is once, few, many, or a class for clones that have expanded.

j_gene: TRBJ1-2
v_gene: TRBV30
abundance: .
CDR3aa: AWSTTGYLGYT

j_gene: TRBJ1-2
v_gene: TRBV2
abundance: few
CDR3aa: ASRDRGYGYT

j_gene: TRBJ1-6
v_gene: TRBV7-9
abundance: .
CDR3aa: ASSVKGDRGRLPLH

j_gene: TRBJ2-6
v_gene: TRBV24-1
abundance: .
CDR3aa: ATSDSGKAGANVLT

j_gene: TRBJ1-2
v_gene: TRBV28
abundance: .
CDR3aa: ASGQGGHGYT

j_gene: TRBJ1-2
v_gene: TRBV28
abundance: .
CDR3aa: ASSLTGQGVYGYT

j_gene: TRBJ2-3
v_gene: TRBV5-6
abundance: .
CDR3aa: ASSGTGVNSDTQY

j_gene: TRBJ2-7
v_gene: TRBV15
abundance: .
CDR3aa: ATSRDTSQYEQY

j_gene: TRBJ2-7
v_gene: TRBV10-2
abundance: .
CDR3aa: ASSDVRGGRSEQY

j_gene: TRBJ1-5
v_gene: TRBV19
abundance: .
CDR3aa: ASEDRSGQPQH

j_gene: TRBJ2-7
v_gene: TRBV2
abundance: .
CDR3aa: ASRLGQGYEQY

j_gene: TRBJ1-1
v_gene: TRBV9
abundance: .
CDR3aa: ASRGGGNTEAF

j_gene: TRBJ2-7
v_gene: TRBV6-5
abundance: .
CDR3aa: ASSPGTGSSYEQY

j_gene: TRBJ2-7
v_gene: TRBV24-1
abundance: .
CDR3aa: ATSDSGQAYEQY

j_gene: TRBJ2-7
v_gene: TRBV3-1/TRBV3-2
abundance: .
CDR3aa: ASSQRLHSYEQY

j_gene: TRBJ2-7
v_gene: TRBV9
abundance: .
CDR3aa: ASSTRPQLAGSYEQY

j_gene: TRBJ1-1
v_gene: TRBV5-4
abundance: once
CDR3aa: ASSLYRGITEAF

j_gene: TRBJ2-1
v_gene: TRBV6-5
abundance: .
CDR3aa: ASSYSSSANEQF

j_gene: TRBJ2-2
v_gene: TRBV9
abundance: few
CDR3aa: ASSGDRDLYTGELF

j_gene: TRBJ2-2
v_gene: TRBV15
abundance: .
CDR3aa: ATSRDEWRSPRSTGELF